This T cell receptor (beta chain) was recovered during a study of cytomegalovirus exposure and HLA in healthy donors (dated by TCRdb to about 2017). Some background on the complete study: In an earlier analysis of roughly 590 of the donors, 250 to 300 Gb of sequence data and 95 million to 130 million unique TCR beta sequences from approximately 180 million T cells were reported. Roughly 300 gigabases of sequencing data and around 87 million unique TCR sequences were included in an early release covering several hundred HLA-typed donors. The genetic ancestry cluster associated with self-reported Caucasian donors included approximately 85% of the roughly 360 genotyped donors. The study aimed to test whether cataloging public T cell receptors could reveal signatures of past pathogen exposure. The T cell repertoires of 666 subjects were profiled by immunosequencing and related to cytomegalovirus serostatus. A separate validation cohort of some 130 different subjects was used in addition to the 666-subject first cohort. To predict cytomegalovirus infection status, the study brought together high-throughput TCR immunosequencing, statistical association of individual TCRs with disease status, and machine learning. In a later analysis, previously published TCR beta repertoires from hundreds of donors were re-analyzed and high-resolution HLA genotyping was added so that TCR occurrence patterns could be studied. Rather than using new phenotypic data, the later analysis identified candidate immune exposures from TCR beta sequences and from how often those sequences occurred across donors. An earlier analysis of around 580 of the donors used high-throughput TCR beta sequencing to judge whether each TCR beta V gene segment behaved as functional or pseudogenic. Donor age, sex, ethnicity and CMV serostatus were compiled together with the repertoire data. A later genetic analysis took genome-wide SNP genotypes for about 55% of the roughly 670 donors and used that subset as a discovery cohort. Every repertoire in the discovery cohort had been generated on one and the same sequencing platform. Class I and class II HLA loci were covered by the typing at four-digit resolution. The number of typed donors differed by locus: about 629-630 for A, B, C, DRB1 and DQB1; approximately 540 for DQA1; 606 for DPA1; and some 430 for DPB1. Several DR-DQ haplotypes were treated as single units for association and clustering because of strong linkage in the cohort. On average, roughly 200,000 unique TCR beta nucleotide sequences were sequenced per donor among 300 to 500 genotyped donors of the cohort, with roughly 20% of those sequences being non-productive.

Summary of the overall study and its limitations: In a later analysis, several top co-occurrence clusters were reported to appear linked to parvovirus B19, influenza, CMV and Epstein-Barr virus. In a later analysis, HLA-associated TCR beta chains were found to be more clonally expanded and to have lower generation probabilities than equally common non-associated chains. For the cohort, immune exposure information was limited to CMV serostatus. According to the authors, the approach could potentially be generalized to other disease states and immunological phenotypes. The 87-base-pair reads could not distinguish some IMGT-functional V segments, including TRBV6-2 and TRBV6-3, so those segments were excluded. In vitro tests confirmed that three of the cytomegalovirus-associated TCR beta chains recognize cytomegalovirus antigens. In a later genetic analysis, a missense DCLRE1C variant was associated with V-gene and J-gene trimming of TCR beta chains, and the association was replicated in an independent cohort. Because some donors lacked HLA typing at each locus, the association tests relied only on the typed subset. A total of 150 or so TCR beta chains were listed by the study as associated with cytomegalovirus. In a later analysis, the rate of TCR association differed among HLA loci, with DRB1 alleles having the most associated TCRs and HLA-C alleles having the fewest. The classifier was reported to diagnose cytomegalovirus status with high specificity and sensitivity in both the original and validation cohorts. The sequencing pipeline was judged likely to have produced a cluster of highly shared sequence variants as a technical artifact. An earlier analysis of around 500 of the donors showed that most TCR beta V segments appeared in productive rearrangements either about 87% or about 30% of the time, which broadly matched IMGT annotations. This cohort had only TCR beta chains sequenced, and the lack of alpha or paired-chain data limited which features could be detected. When HLA alleles, especially DR and DQ, strongly co-occurred, TCR associations were difficult to assign to individual alleles. Across donors, most TCR sequences were observed very rarely, whereas some public TCRs were present in many individuals. Correlated functional status among segregating V segments might reflect linkage disequilibrium, but an unknown experimental factor could not be ruled out. Presence/absence analyses assumed roughly uniform sequencing depth across donors, an assumption that may not hold. According to a later analysis, most CMV-associated TCR beta chains appeared to be HLA-restricted, and the HLA associations seemed to be driven largely by CMV exposure. In a later analysis, some 17,000 TCR beta sequences were associated with specific HLA alleles at a false discovery rate of 0.05. The earlier analysis of fewer than 750 of the donors excluded seventeen rarely observed V segments, including chromosome 9 orphons, because counts were too low. A further reported finding was that TCR beta sequences accurately predicted the HLA-A and HLA-B alleles for most subjects in the first cohort. Compared with the roughly 700-donor mean, donors in an Asian-associated ancestry cluster had fewer N-insertions in productive TCRs, according to a later genetic analysis.

Library preparation used the immunoSEQ multiplex PCR assay. For the multiplex PCR, a mixture combining 60 forward primers for TCR Vbeta segments and 13 reverse primers for TCR Jbeta segments was used. The CDR3 region of rearranged TCR beta genes was amplified from genomic DNA with a multiplex PCR assay. The amplified TCR beta libraries were sequenced on the Illumina HiSeq System as 87-base-pair reads. From the authors' description of their analysis: A later analysis tallied roughly 78 million unique TCR beta chains across the 660 or so repertoires, and approximately 12 million of those chains were shared by two or more donors. A nearest-neighbor algorithm error-corrected the raw reads and collapsed the reads into unique sequences, merging closely related sequences to remove PCR and sequencing errors. Alignment of CDR3 sequences to IMGT reference sequences was used to assign V, D and J gene segments. For a sequence to be retained, a match of at least six nucleotides was required to both a V gene segment and a J gene segment. Rearrangements were classified as productive when the CDR3 lacked stop codons and remained in frame with V and J, and all other rearrangements were classified as non-productive. CDR3 was defined according to IMGT convention as the region running from the second conserved V-encoded cysteine to the conserved J-encoded phenylalanine. The earlier analysis of a few hundred of the donors excluded sequences that lacked an unambiguous match to a single V gene segment. An earlier analysis of a few hundred of the donors classified V segments as functional when productive rearrangements were above 56.7% and as segregating when the standard deviation between donors was above 5%. A statistical classification framework was built to diagnose cytomegalovirus status from the catalog of TCR beta chain sequences. In a later analysis, V and J genes were assigned by comparing TCR nucleotide sequences against IMGT/GENE-DB human TR gene sequences. The TCRdist pipeline was used in a later analysis to assign CDR3 sequences and most-parsimonious VDJ recombination scenarios. In a later analysis, each TCR beta chain was defined by its CDR3 amino acid sequence together with its V-gene family, and reads lacking a unique V-gene family were excluded. As a way to deal with suspected cross-contamination and a sequencing artifact, a later analysis dropped hundreds of nucleotide sequences that were highly shared and had low generation probability. A later analysis calculated a clonal expansion index for each public chain from normalized within-repertoire ranks of inferred template counts. A later analysis computed generation probabilities with a VDJ recombination model fitted to out-of-frame rearrangements, and checked the results against IGoR. In a later analysis, hypergeometric tests were used to score TCR-TCR, TCR-HLA and TCR-CMV co-occurrence, with a repertoire-size bias correction applied to TCR pairs. A later analysis estimated false discovery rates by permuting HLA or CMV assignments 20 times. In a later analysis, co-occurring TCRs were grouped using DBSCAN, and TCRdist sequence similarity was added for clustering within HLA-allele-positive subsets. Repertoires with fewer than 30,000 or more than 120,000 public chains were left out of co-occurrence clustering, as were about five repertoires with anomalous nucleotide sharing. The clones in this table, taken by TCRdb from immuneACCESS, are in-frame only. Not every clone is retained; where verified, under half of the shortfall comes from an unresolved V gene, and the cause of the rest is unknown. V, J and clone size reflect that table, while D and trimming were determined from the DNA. This sample holds 200,000 to 250,000 clones; 80% to 90% were observed only once. In total, the top ten clones hold approximately 1% of the sample.

The cohort comprised fewer than 750 healthy bone marrow donors. At the time of sampling, all cohort members were nominally healthy, though unrecorded immune exposures were likely present. The donor was CMV seronegative and was included in the group of 352 seronegative cohort members. A peripheral blood sample was collected from each donor, and TCR beta sequencing was performed on peripheral blood mononuclear cells. Genomic DNA was extracted from the blood cell samples with the Qiagen DNeasy Blood Extraction Kit. The V end gives up 5 bases and the J end 2 bases, leaving 5 bases in the junction not matched to a gene. Counted from cysteine to phenylalanine, this CDR3 has 16 amino acids. Solely the CDR3 DNA is kept, with 48 bases framed from the first base. CDR1 is given as SSHAT and CDR2 as FNYEAQ, both from the germline V gene (reference sequence). This clone showed up just a few times. No antigen is known for it. No much larger clone is present one base from it, and per-base qualities are unavailable.

The source is a young woman in good health and CMV-seronegative. The V and J segments used are TRBV7-7 and TRBJ2-2, with 10 bases aligning to TRBD2. Sequencing input: PBMCs. CDR3 loop: CASSPPSGGNTGELFF. The base sequence is TGTGCCAGCAGCCCCCCTAGCGGGGGTAACACCGGGGAGCTGTTTTTT.